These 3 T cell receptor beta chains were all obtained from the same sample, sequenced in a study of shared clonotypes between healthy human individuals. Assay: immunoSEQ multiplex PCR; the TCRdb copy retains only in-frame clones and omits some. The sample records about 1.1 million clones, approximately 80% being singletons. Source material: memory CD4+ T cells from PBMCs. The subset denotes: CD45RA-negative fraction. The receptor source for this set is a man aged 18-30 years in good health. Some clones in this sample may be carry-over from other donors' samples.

The CDR3: CASSRDRNEKLFF. The CDR3 nucleotides are TGTGCCAGCAGTCGGGACAGGAATGAAAAACTGTTTTTT. The chain carries TRBV28 and TRBJ1-4, with 8 bases that match TRBD1. The CDR3 length is 13 residues. Looked up from germline, CDR1 is MDHEN and CDR2 is SYDVKM. Trimming at V came to 5 bases and at J to 5 bases, leaving 1 base not matched to a gene.

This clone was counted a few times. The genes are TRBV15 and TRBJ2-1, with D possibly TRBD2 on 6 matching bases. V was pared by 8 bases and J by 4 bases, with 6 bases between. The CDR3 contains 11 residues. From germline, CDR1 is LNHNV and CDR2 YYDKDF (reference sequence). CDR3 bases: TGTGCCACCCGGGGGTACAATGAGCAGTTCTTC. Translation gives CATRGYNEQFF.

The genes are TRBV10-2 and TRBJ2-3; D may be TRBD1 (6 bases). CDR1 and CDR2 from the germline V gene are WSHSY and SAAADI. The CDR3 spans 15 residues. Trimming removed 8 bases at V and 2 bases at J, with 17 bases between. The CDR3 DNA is TGCGCCAGCGGAGGCAGGACAGTGGCCACAGATACGCAGTATTTT. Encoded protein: CASGGRTVATDTQYF.